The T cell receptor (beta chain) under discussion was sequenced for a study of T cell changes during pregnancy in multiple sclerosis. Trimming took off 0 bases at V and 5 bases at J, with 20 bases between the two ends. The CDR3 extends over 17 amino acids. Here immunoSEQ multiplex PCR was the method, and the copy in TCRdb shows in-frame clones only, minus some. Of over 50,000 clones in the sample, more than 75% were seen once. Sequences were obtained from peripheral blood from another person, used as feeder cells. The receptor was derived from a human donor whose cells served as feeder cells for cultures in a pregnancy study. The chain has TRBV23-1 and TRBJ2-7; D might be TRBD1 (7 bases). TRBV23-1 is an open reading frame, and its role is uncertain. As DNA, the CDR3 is TGCGCCAGCAGTCAATCGGGGGCGGGGACAGTAGCTAACGAGCAGTACTTC. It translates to CASSQSGAGTVANEQYF.